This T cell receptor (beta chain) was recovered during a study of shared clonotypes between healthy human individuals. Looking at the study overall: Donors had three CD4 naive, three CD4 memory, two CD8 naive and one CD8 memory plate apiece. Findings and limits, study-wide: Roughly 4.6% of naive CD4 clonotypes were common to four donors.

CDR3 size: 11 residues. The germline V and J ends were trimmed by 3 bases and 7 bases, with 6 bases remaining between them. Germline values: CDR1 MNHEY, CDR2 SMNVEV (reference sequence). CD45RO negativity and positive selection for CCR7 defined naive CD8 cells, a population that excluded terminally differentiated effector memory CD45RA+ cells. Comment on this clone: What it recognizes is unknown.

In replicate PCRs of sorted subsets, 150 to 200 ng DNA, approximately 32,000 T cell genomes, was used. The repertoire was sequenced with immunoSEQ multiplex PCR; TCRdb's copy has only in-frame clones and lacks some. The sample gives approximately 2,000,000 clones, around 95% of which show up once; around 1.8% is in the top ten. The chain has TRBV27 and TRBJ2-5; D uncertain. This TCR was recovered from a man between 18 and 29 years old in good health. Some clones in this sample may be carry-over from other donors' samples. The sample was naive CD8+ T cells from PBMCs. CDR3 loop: CASSLGATQYF. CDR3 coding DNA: TGTGCCAGCAGTTTGGGCGCGACCCAGTACTTC.